This T cell receptor (beta chain) was recovered during a study of cytomegalovirus exposure and HLA in healthy donors. Turning to the study itself: Of a few hundred genotyped donors, more than 65% grouped in the Caucasian-associated ancestry cluster. General study results and limits: Three of the chains that were CMV-associated were confirmed in vitro to be specific for CMV antigens. Later analysis suggested most CMV-associated TCR beta chains were HLA-restricted.

This clone was seen a handful of times. Its specificity is not known. The V gene lost 5 bases and the J gene lost 6 bases, with 17 bases spanning the gap. Germline loops: CDR1 MNHEY, CDR2 SMNVEV (reference sequence). CDR3 length: 15 amino acids. The PCR ran on 60 Vbeta and 13 Jbeta primers. Using immunoSEQ multiplex PCR, the repertoire was profiled, and TCRdb retains in-frame clones only, with some absent. The table records under 150,000 clones, about three quarters of them present only once. The receptor comes from a man in his forties in good health and CMV-seropositive. Sequencing input: PBMCs. The gene calls are TRBV27 and TRBJ2-1; maybe TRBD1 (6 bases). As DNA, the CDR3 is TGTGCCAGCAGTCCTCGGGACAACTCAGGCAATGAGCAGTTCTTC. It codes for CASSPRDNSGNEQFF.